This T cell receptor beta chain stems from a study of tumor-infiltrating lymphocytes in primary liver carcinoma (TCRdb year 2017). In terms of the full investigation: Between late 2015 and early 2016, 4 or 5 patients in China with histopathologically diagnosed primary liver carcinoma had their tumors surgically resected. The five patients had tumors of stage T1-T3 N0M0, with maximum diameters ranging from 4.2 to 10 cm. A total of roughly 35 specimens from 5 patients went through TCRbeta repertoire sequencing, namely 25 tumor regions, 5 adjacent noncancerous liver tissues and 5 peripheral blood samples. Repertoires from technical replicates were highly reproducible, with mean shared-clone rates roughly 0.89 and correlation coefficients above 0.95. The study combined TCRbeta repertoire sequencing, expression microarrays and whole-exome sequencing across five regions of each liver tumor, with adjacent normal tissue and blood. The five patients, three men and two women aged 30 to 69 years, had hepatocellular carcinoma (four) or combined HCC and intrahepatic cholangiocarcinoma (one). Each sample produced about 3.5 to 7.5 million productive TCRbeta reads, and read depth showed no significant difference between tissue types. General study outcomes and caveats: Since the samples were bulk and unsorted, there was no way to compare CD4+ and CD8+ T cell repertoires. Compared with blood, tumors had a significantly larger share of the repertoire taken up by the top 250 clones (p = 0.039). Only the TCR beta chain was sequenced, which likely underestimates true repertoire diversity because unpaired alpha chains were not captured. Only a few patients were included in the study, and the authors note that the findings should be validated in a larger study. Repertoire overlap was found to be higher between tumor regions (mean around 35%) than between tumor-adjacent (approximately 17%) or tumor-blood (around 15%) pairs, consistent with antigen-driven expansion.

RNA from unsorted whole blood was extracted with TRIzol reagent, and germline DNA was obtained with the DNeasy Blood & Tissue kit. At the time of sampling, the patients were treatment-naive and had chronic HBV infection. About 3.7 milliliters of peripheral blood were collected into K2EDTA tubes before surgery. Using a constant-region primer and ProtoScript II reverse transcriptase, TCRbeta-specific cDNA was reverse-transcribed from 500 ng total RNA. Three nested multiplex PCR rounds, following a slightly modified ARM-PCR procedure, were used to build the TCRbeta libraries. Each of the first two PCR rounds ran for about 10 cycles and used multiplex TRBV1-TRBV30 forward primers together with a Cbeta reverse primer. A final 25-cycle PCR with Deep VentR polymerase added sample barcodes and Illumina adapters. Before sequencing, amplicons of 200-500 bp were gel-purified using a QIAquick gel extraction kit. The TCRbeta amplicons were sequenced with 250-bp paired-end reads on an Illumina HiSeq 2500. The authors' pipeline ran thus. Trimmomatic v0.33 was used to quality-trim the reads, and FLASH v1.2.11 was used to merge paired reads so that full CDR3 sequences could be recovered. V, D and J germline segments were assigned to the rearranged TCRbeta sequences by MiGEC v1.2.1b. Clonotype statistics and Shannon-Wiener diversity indices were computed with VDJtools v1.0.0. Except for diversity analysis, only each sample's 250 most abundant clonotypes were used in subsequent analyses to reduce sampling bias. The public reads were reanalyzed by TCRdb: fastp trimming at Q25, MiXCR alignment, in-frame beta chains only. CDR3 protein duplicates are merged, each entry listing the most common genes and DNA. The V and J calls and clone size are TCRdb's, not the authors'. The sample contains almost 200,000 distinct CDR3 sequences, less than 70% of them found a single time. The top ten hold 6% to 8.5% of the sample.

Only a few counts were recorded for this clonotype. The antigen this receptor binds is unknown. Qualities for individual bases were not recorded, and no much larger clone is one base off. As encoded in the germline V gene, CDR1 is SGHRS while CDR2 is YFSETQ. V is pruned by 1 base and J by 5 bases, leaving 6 bases of the junction without a gene match. The CDR3 goes from the cysteine to the phenylalanine over 15 residues. Of all the DNA, just the CDR3 is kept, 45 bases in frame from base 1. The rearrangement combines TRBV5-1 with TRBJ1-5; the junction holds 7 bases that match TRBD1. The clonotype was recovered from a woman in her sixties or seventies with primary liver carcinoma and hepatitis B virus infection. Specimen: peripheral blood. The encoded CDR3 is CASSLTGVGYQPQHF. The DNA is as follows: TGCGCCAGCAGCTTGACAGGGGTCGGTTATCAGCCCCAGCATTTT.